This passage covers 23 T cell receptor beta chains from one sample sequenced in a study of cytomegalovirus exposure and HLA in healthy donors. The PCR used 60 Vbeta and 13 Jbeta primers. Libraries were prepared by immunoSEQ multiplex PCR; TCRdb keeps only in-frame clonotypes and omits some of them. The table includes about 130,000 clones, 55% to 75% detected once. Sequencing was performed on PBMCs. The receptors derive from a young man in good health and CMV-seropositive.

The rearrangement joins TRBV27 to TRBJ2-7, with TRBD1 as a possible D gene (5 bases). This CDR3 is 15 amino acids long. Trimming removed 5 bases at V and 3 bases at J, with 17 bases between. CDR1 is MNHEY, CDR2 SMNVEV, per germline (reference sequence). CDR3 loop: CASSPFLRANYEQYF. In DNA, the CDR3 is TGTGCCAGCAGTCCCTTCCTCAGGGCCAACTACGAGCAGTACTTC.

This chain uses TRBV10-3 with TRBJ1-3, with TRBD1 identical over 7 bases. The J segment lost 3 bases and the V segment lost 3 bases, leaving 5 bases of the junction unmatched. The CDR3 totals 15 residues. Germline V gene data show CDR1 as ENHRY and CDR2 as SYGVKD. Written as DNA, the CDR3 is TGTGCCATCAGTGAACAGGGGCTAGGTGGAAACACCATATATTTT. This sequence encodes CAISEQGLGGNTIYF.

This chain connects TRBV5-1 to TRBJ1-5; TRBD1 matches at 7 bases. The trim removed 0 bases at V and 4 bases at J, leaving 4 bases unmatched. This CDR3 has 15 residues. Germline values: CDR1 SGHRS, CDR2 YFSETQ. Written as DNA, the CDR3 is TGCGCCAGCAGCTTGGATGGGACAGCAAATCAGCCCCAGCATTTT. It yields the protein CASSLDGTANQPQHF.

This clone was observed a few times. V usage is TRBV25-1 and J usage is TRBJ2-1; TRBD2 agrees at 8 bases. The germline V gene has CDR1 MGHDK and CDR2 SYGVNS. V gave up 6 bases and J gave up 5 bases; unmatched junction bases: 12. This CDR3 spans 16 amino acids. The CDR3 region is CASRESRSGGHNEQFF. Written as DNA, the CDR3 is TGTGCCAGCAGGGAGTCTAGGTCGGGAGGGCACAATGAGCAGTTCTTC.

The chain has TRBV5-1 and TRBJ2-2; perhaps TRBD2 as D (5 bases). Germline V gene data show CDR1 as SGHRS and CDR2 as YFSETQ. Trimming removed 5 bases at V and 4 bases at J, with 21 bases between. The CDR3 is made up of 17 amino acids. The CDR3 nucleotides read TGCGCCAGCAGACCGCAGCCAGTGGGAGCCGGCACCGGGGAGCTGTTTTTT. Translation: CASRPQPVGAGTGELFF.

CDR3 coding DNA: TGTGCCAGCAGACACGCTTCAAAGGGGCTGACTGAAGCTTTCTTT. Residues: CASRHASKGLTEAFF. The J gene is TRBJ1-1, the V gene TRBV14; a possible D gene is TRBD1 (5 bases). V was trimmed by 6 bases and J by 5 bases, leaving 19 bases between them. CDR1 and CDR2 (germline): SGHDN, FVKESK. The CDR3 sequence is 15 residues long.

V gene TRBV6-1 combines with J gene TRBJ2-7, with 7 bases fitting TRBD2. With 2 bases clipped from V and 3 bases from J, the junction kept 7 bases outside the gene matches. Germline CDR1 reads MNHNS; CDR2 reads SASEGT. This CDR3 comprises 15 residues. CDR3 sequence: CASSEMGREHYEQYF. The CDR3 bases are TGTGCCAGCAGTGAAATGGGGCGGGAGCACTACGAGCAGTACTTC.

The chain couples TRBV7-2 to TRBJ2-7, with D possibly TRBD1 on 5 matching bases. The CDR3 runs to 13 residues. Germline V gives CDR1 SGHTA, CDR2 FQGNSA. V was trimmed by 2 bases and J by 3 bases, leaving 8 bases between them. The CDR3 here is CASSLRGLYEQYF. The CDR3 DNA is TGTGCCAGCAGCTTAAGGGGTCTCTACGAGCAGTACTTC.

This chain uses TRBV7-9 with TRBJ2-7; possible D gene TRBD1, 5 bases. V was clipped by 1 base and J by 5 bases, with 15 bases between them. Looked up from germline, CDR1 is SEHNR and CDR2 is FQNEAQ (reference sequence). This CDR3 region has 15 residues. CDR3 protein: CASSLVLGHNNEQYF. In DNA, the CDR3 is TGTGCCAGCAGCTTAGTCCTCGGACATAACAACGAGCAGTACTTC.

The J gene is TRBJ1-4, the V gene TRBV7-2, with D uncertain. Germline CDR1 and CDR2: SGHTA and FQGNSA. The CDR3 loop spans 14 amino acids. Trimming took off 1 base at V and 4 bases at J, with 7 bases between the two ends. The CDR3 DNA is TGTGCCAGCAGCTTAGAAACGGTTAATGAAAAACTGTTTTTT. This sequence encodes CASSLETVNEKLFF.

J is TRBJ1-1 and V is TRBV18; perhaps TRBD1 as D (6 bases). Germline V gene data show CDR1 as KGHSH and CDR2 as LQKENI. Between the trimmed V and J ends, which lost 2 bases and 5 bases, there was a span of 9 bases. The CDR3 covers 13 residues. The CDR3 bases are TGTGCCAGCTCACCAGGGGGCTGGACTGAAGCTTTCTTT. Amino acid sequence: CASSPGGWTEAFF. The full variable domain, with the rest looked up from reference TRBV18 and TRBJ1-1, is NAGVMQNPRHLVRRRGQEARLRCSPMKGHSHVYWYRQLPEEGLKFMVYLQKENIIDESGMPKERFSAEFPKEGPSILRIQQVVRGDSAAYFCASSPGGWTEAFFGQGTRLTVV.

This clone was counted between two and nine times. The V call is TRBV5-4, the J call TRBJ1-2; 9 bases are a match to TRBD1. CDR3 length: 15 residues. In germline, CDR1 is SGHNT, CDR2 YYREEE (reference sequence). Trimming took 4 bases from V and 8 from J; bases not matched to a gene: 12. The CDR3 DNA sequence: TGTGCCAGCAGCAAAACAGACAGGGGGGGTCGGGGCTACACCTTC. Its translation: CASSKTDRGGRGYTF.

This clone came up once. Its ends do not fully match the called genes, so a read error is possible. This chain links TRBV7-9 with TRBJ2-7, with D hard to call. The CDR3 is made up of 14 amino acids. CDR1 and CDR2 from the germline V gene are SEHNR and FQNEAQ (reference sequence). The CDR3: CSSSLVFDNYEQYF. For the CDR3, the DNA is TGTTCCAGCAGCTTAGTCTTCGACAATTACGAGCAGTACTTC. The whole variable domain, remainder taken from reference TRBV7-9 and TRBJ2-7, is DTGVSQNPRHKITKRGQNVTFRCDPISEHNRLYWYRQTLGQGPEFLTYFQNEAQLEKSRLLSDRFSAERPKGSFSTLEIQRTEQGDSAMYLCSSSLVFDNYEQYFGPGTRLTVT.

This sequence joins TRBV9 and TRBJ2-7, with TRBD2 matching 7 bases. Per germline, CDR1 SGDLS and CDR2 YYNGEE. The CDR3 consists of 13 residues. J gave up 7 bases and V 4 bases, and 8 bases lay outside the gene matches. Written as DNA, the CDR3 is TGTGCCAGCAGCCCCCATGGGGGAGGGGAGCAGTACTTC. It specifies CASSPHGGGEQYF.

The CDR3 DNA is TGTGCCAGCAGCGGGACGGAGGGTAGCGGGAGTGGGACCGGGGAGCTGTTTTTT. Amino acids: CASSGTEGSGSGTGELFF. The chain has TRBV25-1 and TRBJ2-2; 9 bases map to TRBD2. Germline V gene sequence: CDR1 MGHDK, CDR2 SYGVNS. CDR3 length: 18 residues. With V trimmed by 6 bases and J by 5 bases, 16 bases remained unmatched.

This clone is a singleton in its sample. The chain joins TRBV5-6 to TRBJ2-1, with 14 positions matching TRBD2. This CDR3 region has 16 residues. Trimming took 4 bases from V and 7 from J; bases not matched to a gene: 7. Germline V gene lookup returns CDR1 SGHDT and CDR2 YYEEEE. CDR3 residues: CASSATSGREFNEQFF. The CDR3 DNA follows: TGTGCCAGCAGCGCGACTAGCGGGAGGGAGTTTAATGAGCAGTTCTTC.

The genes are TRBV2 and TRBJ2-5, with 7 bases that match TRBD1. The DNA matches TRBJ2-7 better at its end, which makes the J call doubtful. The germline CDR1 and CDR2 sequences are SNHLY and FYNNEI. CDR3 size: 15 residues. Here the CDR3 DNA reads TGTGCCAGCAGGGACTTGACAGGGCCGGCGAGCGAGCAGTACTTC. This codes for CASRDLTGPASEQYF.

V usage is TRBV6-4 and J usage is TRBJ2-6; 9 positions agree with TRBD2. V gave up 0 bases and J gave up 0 bases; unmatched junction bases: 3. The CDR3 consists of 18 residues. Germline values: CDR1 MRHNA, CDR2 SNTAGT. The CDR3 is CASSDSGSGSSGANVLTF. In DNA, the CDR3 is TGTGCCAGCAGTGACTCGGGTAGCGGGAGCTCTGGGGCCAACGTCCTGACTTTC.

This clone was observed a few times. The V and J genes are TRBV5-6 and TRBJ2-4, with TRBD2 matching 9 bases. The CDR3 totals 14 residues. The V gene end was trimmed by 0 bases and the J gene end by 13 bases; junction bases not matched to a gene: 8. The germline V gene has CDR1 SGHDT and CDR2 YYEEEE. The DNA for the CDR3 is TGTGCCAGCAGCTTGGATGCTAGCGGGAAAAAACAGTACTTC. Translating it yields CASSLDASGKKQYF.

The table lists this clone with a few counts. The chain combines TRBV4-2 with TRBJ2-3, with TRBD1 matching over 12 bases. With 2 bases clipped from V and 4 bases from J, the junction kept 4 bases outside the gene matches. Germline values: CDR1 LGHNA, CDR2 YNFKEQ. The CDR3 spans 16 residues. Here the CDR3 reads CASSQLGQGASDTQYF. DNA for the CDR3: TGTGCCAGCAGCCAACTGGGACAGGGGGCGTCAGATACGCAGTATTTT.

V and J are TRBV5-1 and TRBJ1-4, with a weak D call TRBD1 (6 bases). This CDR3 has 16 amino acids. Trimming removed 4 bases at V and 2 bases at J, with 15 bases between. The V gene's germline CDR1 is SGHRS and CDR2 YFSETQ. This CDR3 is CASSPISTGTNEKLFF. For the CDR3, the DNA is TGCGCCAGCAGCCCGATTTCGACAGGCACTAATGAAAAACTGTTTTTT.

This chain uses TRBV5-4 with TRBJ2-2; 11 bases agree with TRBD2. Germline CDR1 reads SGHNT; CDR2 reads YYREEE (reference sequence). This CDR3 is 15 amino acids long. J gave up 5 bases and V 4 bases, and 4 bases lay outside the gene matches. CDR3 loop: CASSPWTSGTGELFF. For the CDR3, the DNA is TGTGCCAGCAGCCCTTGGACTAGCGGGACCGGGGAGCTGTTTTTT.

This clone was seen more than once but under ten times. This chain joins TRBV5-1 and TRBJ1-1; D gene unclear. Trimming stripped 1 base from V and 5 bases from J, with 15 bases between. There are 15 residues in the CDR3. Germline values: CDR1 SGHRS, CDR2 YFSETQ. CDR3 DNA sequence: TGCGCCAGCAGCTTGTTGGCGAGCGGCGGGACTGAAGCTTTCTTT. Its translation is CASSLLASGGTEAFF. The complete variable domain, with remaining parts taken from reference TRBV5-1 and TRBJ1-1, reads KAGVTQTPRYLIKTRGQQVTLSCSPISGHRSVSWYQQTPGQGLQFLFEYFSETQRNKGNFPGRFSGRQFSNSRSEMNVSTLELGDSALYLCASSLLASGGTEAFFGQGTRLTVV.